The 22 T cell receptor beta chains below were found in one sample sequenced in a study of Ad26.COV2.S vaccination and SARS-CoV-2 variants. Repertoires were generated with immunoSEQ multiplex PCR, while TCRdb's copy carries only in-frame clones and drops some. The sample consists of approximately 480,000 clones, roughly 89% of them appearing once. Specified treatment: 19 received Ad26.COV2.S at low or high dose, single or two shots; several received placebo; per-sample allocation not given. Specimens were obtained on day 63 following the first vaccine or placebo injection. Sequencing was performed on peripheral blood, taken in a trial of Ad26.COV2.S vaccine versus placebo. The receptor set was obtained from a person between 18 and 59 years old who received the Ad26.COV2.S COVID-19 vaccine or a placebo.

This clone appeared once. The chain uses TRBV19 and TRBJ1-1, with a weak D call TRBD1 (6 bases). Germline CDR1 and CDR2: LNHDA and SQIVND (reference sequence). The CDR3 is 13 residues long. The V and J ends lost 6 bases and 7 bases respectively, with 15 bases between them. CDR3 loop: CASRTRGYIEAFF. The DNA for the CDR3 is TGTGCCAGTAGGACAAGGGGGTACATTGAAGCTTTCTTT.

The chain recombines TRBV7-3 with TRBJ2-2, with 10 bases lining up with TRBD2. V trimming: 5 bases; J trimming: 6 bases; junction bases outside the gene matches: 3. Germline V CDR1 and CDR2: SGHTA, FQGTGA. This CDR3 is built from 14 residues. CDR3 DNA sequence: TGTGCCAGCAGCGTCGGGACTAGCGCCGGGGAGCTGTTTTTT. Amino acid sequence: CASSVGTSAGELFF.

The chain recombines TRBV28 with TRBJ1-5; D is unclear. The CDR3 totals 13 residues. Between the trimmed V and J ends, which lost 3 bases and 3 bases, there was a span of 6 bases. The germline V gene has CDR1 MDHEN and CDR2 SYDVKM. This chain's CDR3 is CASSLGINQPQHF. The CDR3 DNA sequence: TGTGCCAGCAGTTTGGGCATCAATCAGCCCCAGCATTTT. Variable domain in full (rest from reference TRBV28 and TRBJ1-5): DVKVTQSSRYLVKRTGEKVFLECVQDMDHENMFWYRQDPGLGLRLIYFSYDVKMKEKGDIPEGYSVSREKKERFSLILESASTNQTSMYLCASSLGINQPQHFGDGTRLSIL.

CDR3 protein: CASSSSPHRDRATYEQYF. The CDR3 DNA reads as TGTGCCAGTAGTAGCTCCCCCCACCGAGACAGAGCTACCTACGAGCAGTACTTC. The chain has TRBV19 and TRBJ2-7; perhaps TRBD1 as D (5 bases). Trimming stripped 4 bases from V and 2 bases from J, with 24 bases between. The CDR3 length is 18 residues. The germline CDR1 and CDR2 sequences are LNHDA and SQIVND (reference sequence).

The CDR3 region is CASSLVGQGLYEQYF. CDR3 DNA: TGTGCCAGTAGTCTTGTGGGACAGGGACTCTACGAGCAGTACTTC. The J gene is TRBJ2-7, the V gene TRBV19; 9 nucleotides line up with TRBD1. J lost 3 bases, V lost 5 bases, and 8 bases had no gene match. The CDR3 covers 15 residues. Germline CDR1 and CDR2: LNHDA and SQIVND (reference sequence).

This clone was detected only once. The CDR3 DNA reads TGTGCCAGCCGACAGGGCGTGAACACCGGGGAGCTGTTTTTT. Protein product: CASRQGVNTGELFF. This chain links TRBV2 with TRBJ2-2, with 7 bases lining up with TRBD1. Trimming cost V 8 bases and J 1 base; bases outside gene matches: 4. Germline values: CDR1 SNHLY, CDR2 FYNNEI. The CDR3 is 14 amino acids.

The chain combines TRBV5-1 with TRBJ2-5; tentatively, D is TRBD2 (6 bases). Trimming cost V 3 bases and J 1 base, with 16 bases left between them. Germline assignment: CDR1 SGHRS and CDR2 YFSETQ. This CDR3 contains 16 residues. CDR3 coding DNA: TGCGCCAGCAGCTACCGGGACCAGGGAGGCCAAGAGACCCAGTACTTC. Residues: CASSYRDQGGQETQYF.

The V gene is TRBV4-3, the J gene TRBJ1-5, with 8 bases matching TRBD1. This CDR3 is built from 16 residues. Germline-derived CDR1 and CDR2 are LGHNA and YSLEER. Trimming cost V 0 bases and J 7 bases; bases outside gene matches: 8. The CDR3 protein is CASSQETGQVNQPQHF. The CDR3 nucleotides read TGCGCCAGCAGCCAAGAGACGGGACAGGTTAACCAGCCCCAGCATTTT.

The V and J genes are TRBV15 and TRBJ2-7; D may be TRBD2 (6 bases). V was cut by 5 bases and J by 2 bases, with 19 bases left in between. Germline V lookup: CDR1 LNHNV, CDR2 YYDKDF (reference sequence). The CDR3 extends over 16 amino acids. In nucleotides, the CDR3 is TGTGCCACCAGCCCGGGTGGGGCGACTAGTGCCTACGAGCAGTACTTC. Translation gives CATSPGGATSAYEQYF.

In its sample, this clone was seen once. The chain combines TRBV5-6 with TRBJ1-3, with no clear D. With 0 bases removed from V and 0 bases from J, the gap between germline ends came to 10 bases. This CDR3 is 16 amino acids long. Germline-derived CDR1 and CDR2 are SGHDT and YYEEEE. The CDR3 nucleotides are TGTGCCAGCAGCTTGGCCTGGGATAGCTCTGGAAACACCATATATTTT. Amino acid sequence: CASSLAWDSSGNTIYF.

The rearrangement links TRBV18 to TRBJ2-3; D possibly corresponds to TRBD2 (6 bases). This CDR3 spans 15 amino acids. The germline gives CDR1 KGHSH, CDR2 LQKENI. The V end was cut by 5 bases, the J end by 0 bases, with 12 bases between. The CDR3: CASSGLGLSTDTQYF. In DNA form, the CDR3 reads TGTGCCAGCTCAGGCTTGGGACTCAGCACAGATACGCAGTATTTT.

The chain combines TRBV6-2 or TRBV6-3 with TRBJ1-1; D call uncertain. Germline V lookup: CDR1 MNHEY, CDR2 SVGEGT. The CDR3 sequence is 13 residues long. V lost 2 bases to trimming and J lost 2 bases, with 6 bases between them. Written as DNA, the CDR3 is TGTGCCAGCAGTTACGGCCCCAACACTGAAGCTTTCTTT. Its translation: CASSYGPNTEAFF.

J is TRBJ2-7 and V is TRBV29-1; 14 bases are shared with TRBD2. This CDR3 has 14 amino acids. Germline V gives CDR1 SQVTM, CDR2 ANQGSEA. The V gene end was trimmed by 7 bases and the J gene end by 4 bases; junction bases not matched to a gene: 6. The CDR3 here is CSATSGRAGYEQYF. CDR3 in DNA: TGCAGCGCGACTAGCGGGAGGGCCGGGTACGAGCAGTACTTC.

This chain joins TRBV5-1 and TRBJ2-4, with no clear D. The germline V gene encodes CDR1 SGHRS and CDR2 YFSETQ. The length of the CDR3 is 12 residues. Trimming pared 7 bases from V and 7 bases from J, leaving 12 bases between. The CDR3 DNA reads as TGCGCCAGCGGGAATCTAGGGAACATTCAGTACTTC. This gives the protein CASGNLGNIQYF.

In its sample, this clone was seen once. The V and J genes are TRBV3-1 (or the pseudogene TRBV3-2) and TRBJ1-1, with a possible D match to TRBD1 (5 bases). Trimming took 1 base from V and 2 from J, leaving 8 bases between them. Germline lookup yields CDR1 LGHDT and CDR2 YNNKEL (reference sequence). CDR3 length equals 14 residues. For the CDR3, the DNA is TGTGCCAGCAGCCAAGCGACAGCCAACACTGAAGCTTTCTTT. Its translation: CASSQATANTEAFF.

V usage is TRBV24-1 and J usage is TRBJ2-1, with a possible D match to TRBD2 (5 bases). The CDR3 runs 13 residues. The germline CDR1 and CDR2 sequences are KGHDR and SFDVKD. The V and J ends lost 5 bases and 9 bases respectively, with 13 bases between them. CDR3 nucleotides: TGTGCCACCAGTGGTAGCGCGACACCTGAGCAGTTCTTC. This translates into CATSGSATPEQFF.

This clone was seen more than once but under ten times. This sequence joins TRBV7-9 and TRBJ1-2; 9 bases match TRBD1. Germline V lookup: CDR1 SEHNR, CDR2 FQNEAQ (reference sequence). The CDR3 covers 12 residues. The V segment lost 5 bases and the J segment 8 bases; nucleotides outside the gene matches: 3. The CDR3 DNA sequence: TGTGCCAGCAGCAGGGACAGGGACGGCTACACCTTC. Protein product: CASSRDRDGYTF.

The rearrangement links TRBV5-6 to TRBJ1-2; D gene uncertain. Germline lookup yields CDR1 SGHDT and CDR2 YYEEEE. The germline V and J ends were trimmed by 3 bases and 7 bases, with 10 bases remaining between them. This CDR3 comprises 12 residues. Here the CDR3 reads CASSSGSGGYTF. The DNA for the CDR3 is TGTGCCAGCAGCTCAGGATCGGGTGGCTACACCTTC.

This clone came up a few times. CDR3 protein: CAWTRDRLYGYTF. DNA for the CDR3: TGTGCCTGGACCCGGGACAGGCTCTATGGCTACACCTTC. The chain links TRBV30 to TRBJ1-2, with TRBD1 identical over 8 bases. Germline loops: CDR1 GTSNPN, CDR2 SVGIG (reference sequence). After removal of 4 bases from V and 4 bases from J, the junction contained 5 bases not matched to a gene. The length of the CDR3 is 13 residues.

The chain carries TRBV10-3 and TRBJ2-5; tentatively, D is TRBD2 (5 bases). CDR1 and CDR2 (germline): ENHRY, SYGVKD. The CDR3 length is 12 residues. V lost 2 bases and J 4 bases, leaving 5 bases between the germline ends. CDR3 sequence: CAISERGETQYF. In nucleotides, the CDR3 is TGTGCCATCAGTGAGCGGGGAGAGACCCAGTACTTC.

The gene calls are TRBV11-2 and TRBJ2-3, with D perhaps given as TRBD1 or TRBD2 (5 bases each). The V end lost 2 bases, the J end lost 5 bases, and 14 bases lay between the germline ends. Per germline, CDR1 SGHAT and CDR2 FQNNGV. The CDR3 is 15 amino acids. CDR3 sequence reads: CASSLFVGTVDTQYF. The CDR3 nucleotides read TGTGCCAGCAGCTTATTTGTCGGGACGGTAGATACGCAGTATTTT.

Turning to this clone: The junction differs from germline at one of its ends, possibly a read error. The chain carries TRBV7-7 and TRBJ2-3, with TRBD2 matching over 8 bases. This CDR3 has 16 residues. Germline assignment: CDR1 SSHAT and CDR2 FNYEAQ (reference sequence). The DNA of the CDR3 is TGTGCTAGCAGCCTGGGACTAGGAGGGACCGCAGATACGCAGTATTTT. It translates to CASSLGLGGTADTQYF.